The present TCR beta chain was sequenced within a study of cytomegalovirus exposure and HLA in healthy donors. Whole-study context: Approximately 81% of a few hundred genotyped donors fell in the Caucasian-associated ancestry cluster.

Both 60 Vbeta primers and 13 Jbeta primers went into the PCR. TCRdb's copy holds only in-frame clones and misses some; the assay was immunoSEQ multiplex PCR. The sample holds 95,000 to 100,000 clones, 70% to 80% seen once. V lost 4 bases and J lost 0, with 8 bases in between. Germline V gene sequence: CDR1 KGHSH, CDR2 LQKENI. The CDR3 is 14 residues long. The J gene is TRBJ2-3, the V gene TRBV18; tentatively, D is TRBD1 (6 bases). This clonotype was obtained from a female donor in good health and CMV-seronegative. Specimen: PBMCs. The CDR3 DNA follows: TGTGCCAGCTCACAGGACAGTAGCACAGATACGCAGTATTTT. It codes for CASSQDSSTDTQYF.